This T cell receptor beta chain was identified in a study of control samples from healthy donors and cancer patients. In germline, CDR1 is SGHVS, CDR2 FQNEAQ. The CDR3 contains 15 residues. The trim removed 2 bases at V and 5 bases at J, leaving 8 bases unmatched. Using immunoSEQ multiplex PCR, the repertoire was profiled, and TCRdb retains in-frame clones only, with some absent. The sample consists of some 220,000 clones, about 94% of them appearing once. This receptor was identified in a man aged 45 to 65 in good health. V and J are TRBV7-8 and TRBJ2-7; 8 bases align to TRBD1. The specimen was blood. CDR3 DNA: TGTGCCAGCAGCTTATACGGCCAGGGGGCGGACGAGCAGTACTTC. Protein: CASSLYGQGADEQYF.